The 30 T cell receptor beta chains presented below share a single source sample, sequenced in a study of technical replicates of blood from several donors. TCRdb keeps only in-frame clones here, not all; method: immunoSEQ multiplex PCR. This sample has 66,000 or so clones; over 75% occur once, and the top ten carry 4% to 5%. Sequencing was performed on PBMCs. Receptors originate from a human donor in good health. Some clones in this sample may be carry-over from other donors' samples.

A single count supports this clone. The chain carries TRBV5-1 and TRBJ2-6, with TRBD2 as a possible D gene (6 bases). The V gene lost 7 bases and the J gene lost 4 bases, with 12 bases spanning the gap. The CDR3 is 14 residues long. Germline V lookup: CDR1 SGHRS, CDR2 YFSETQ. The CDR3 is CASAGQRGANVLTF. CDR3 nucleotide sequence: TGCGCCAGCGCGGGGCAAAGAGGGGCCAACGTCCTGACTTTC.

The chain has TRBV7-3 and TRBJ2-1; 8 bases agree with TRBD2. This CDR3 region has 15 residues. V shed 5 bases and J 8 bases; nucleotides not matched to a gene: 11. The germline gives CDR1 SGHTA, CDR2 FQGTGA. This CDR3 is CASSHLGRGGDEQFF. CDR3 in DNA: TGTGCCAGCAGCCACCTGGGACGGGGGGGCGATGAGCAGTTCTTC.

CDR3 sequence reads: CASRRTYTGELFF. CDR3 DNA sequence: TGCGCCAGCAGAAGGACTTACACCGGGGAGCTGTTTTTT. The rearrangement joins TRBV4-1 to TRBJ2-2, with a possible D match to TRBD2 (5 bases). Germline V gives CDR1 MGHRA, CDR2 YSYEKL. The length of the CDR3 is 13 residues. V was clipped by 6 bases and J by 3 bases, with 8 bases between them.

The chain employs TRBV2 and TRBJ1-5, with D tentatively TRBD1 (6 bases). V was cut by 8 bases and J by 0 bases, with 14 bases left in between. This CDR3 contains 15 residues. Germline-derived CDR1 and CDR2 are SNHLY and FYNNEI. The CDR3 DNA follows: TGTGCCAGCCAGGCTCAGGGACATAGCAATCAGCCCCAGCATTTT. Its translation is CASQAQGHSNQPQHF.

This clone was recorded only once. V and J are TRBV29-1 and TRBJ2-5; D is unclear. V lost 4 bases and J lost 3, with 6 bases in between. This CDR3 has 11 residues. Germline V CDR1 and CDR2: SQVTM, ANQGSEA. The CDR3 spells CSVVGEETQYF. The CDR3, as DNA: TGCAGCGTTGTCGGTGAAGAGACCCAGTACTTC.

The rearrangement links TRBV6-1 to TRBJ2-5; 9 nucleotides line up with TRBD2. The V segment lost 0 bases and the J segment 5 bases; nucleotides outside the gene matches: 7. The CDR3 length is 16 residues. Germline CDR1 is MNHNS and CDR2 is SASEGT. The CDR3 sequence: CASSEALLAGGETQYF. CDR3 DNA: TGTGCCAGCAGTGAAGCTTTACTAGCGGGCGGGGAGACCCAGTACTTC.

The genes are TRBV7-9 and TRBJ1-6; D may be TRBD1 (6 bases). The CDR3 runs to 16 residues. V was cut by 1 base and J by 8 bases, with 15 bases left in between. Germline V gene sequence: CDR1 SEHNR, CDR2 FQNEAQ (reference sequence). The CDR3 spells CASSLGWGGRYSPLHF. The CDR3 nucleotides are TGTGCCAGCAGCTTAGGATGGGGGGGGCGATATTCACCCCTCCACTTT.

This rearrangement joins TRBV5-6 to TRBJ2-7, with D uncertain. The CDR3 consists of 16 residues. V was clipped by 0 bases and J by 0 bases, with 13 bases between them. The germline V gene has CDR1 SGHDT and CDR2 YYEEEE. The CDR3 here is CASSLGPAESSYEQYF. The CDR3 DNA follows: TGTGCCAGCAGCTTGGGACCGGCGGAGAGCTCCTACGAGCAGTACTTC.

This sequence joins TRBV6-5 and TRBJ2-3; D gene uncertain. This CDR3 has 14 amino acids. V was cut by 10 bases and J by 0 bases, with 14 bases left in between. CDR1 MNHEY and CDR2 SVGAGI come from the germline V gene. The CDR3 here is CATTRFPSTDTQYF. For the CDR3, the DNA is TGTGCCACAACCAGATTCCCAAGCACAGATACGCAGTATTTT.

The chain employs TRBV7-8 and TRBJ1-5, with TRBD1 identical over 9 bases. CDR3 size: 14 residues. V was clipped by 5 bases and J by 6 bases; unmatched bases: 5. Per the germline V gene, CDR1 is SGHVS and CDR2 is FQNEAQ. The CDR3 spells CASSLGTGIQPQHF. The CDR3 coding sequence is TGTGCCAGCAGCCTAGGGACAGGGATTCAGCCCCAGCATTTT.

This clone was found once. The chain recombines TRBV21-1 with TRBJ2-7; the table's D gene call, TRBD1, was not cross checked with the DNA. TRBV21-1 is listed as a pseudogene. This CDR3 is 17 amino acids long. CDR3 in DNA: TGTGCCAGCAGCCCCTGGGACACCCTCCGAGGATCCTACGAGCAGTACTTC. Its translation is CASSPWDTLRGSYEQYF.

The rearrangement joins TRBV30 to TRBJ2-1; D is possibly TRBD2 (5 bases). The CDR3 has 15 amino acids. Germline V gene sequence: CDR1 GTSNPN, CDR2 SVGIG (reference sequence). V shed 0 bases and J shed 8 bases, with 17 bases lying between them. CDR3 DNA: TGTGCCTGGAGTGTGGTGTGGGCCACCGGGGATGAGCAGTTCTTC. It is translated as CAWSVVWATGDEQFF.

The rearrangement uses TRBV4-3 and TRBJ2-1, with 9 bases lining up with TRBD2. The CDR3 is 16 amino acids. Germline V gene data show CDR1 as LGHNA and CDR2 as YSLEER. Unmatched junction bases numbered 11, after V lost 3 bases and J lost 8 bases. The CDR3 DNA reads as TGCGCCAGCAGCCAGTCCGGGACTAGCTTTTACTATGAGCAGTTCTTC. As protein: CASSQSGTSFYYEQFF.

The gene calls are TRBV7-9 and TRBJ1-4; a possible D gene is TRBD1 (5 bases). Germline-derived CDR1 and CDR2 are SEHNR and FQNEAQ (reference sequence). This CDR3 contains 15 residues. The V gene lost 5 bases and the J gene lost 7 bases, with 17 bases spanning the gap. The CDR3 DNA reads TGTGCCAGCAGCCCAATCAGGGAAAGTCGTGAAAAACTGTTTTTT. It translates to CASSPIRESREKLFF.

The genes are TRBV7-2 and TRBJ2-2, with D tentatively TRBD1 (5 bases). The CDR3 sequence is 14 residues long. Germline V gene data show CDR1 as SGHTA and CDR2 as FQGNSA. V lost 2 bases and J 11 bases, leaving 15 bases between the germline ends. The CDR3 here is CASSLSLGRAELFF. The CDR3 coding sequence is TGTGCCAGCAGCTTATCTCTCGGCAGGGCAGAGCTGTTTTTT.

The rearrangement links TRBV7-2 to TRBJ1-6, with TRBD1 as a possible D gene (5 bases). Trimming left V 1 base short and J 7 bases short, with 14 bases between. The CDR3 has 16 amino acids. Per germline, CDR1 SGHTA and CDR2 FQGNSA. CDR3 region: CASSLGRLAGNSPLHF. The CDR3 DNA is TGTGCCAGCAGCTTAGGTAGGCTTGCAGGGAATTCACCCCTCCACTTT.

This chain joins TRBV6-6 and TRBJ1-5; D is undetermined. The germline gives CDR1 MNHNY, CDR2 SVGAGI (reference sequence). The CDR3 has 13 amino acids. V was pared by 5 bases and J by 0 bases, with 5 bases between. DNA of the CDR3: TGTGCCAGCAGTCCGTATAGCAATCAGCCCCAGCATTTT. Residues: CASSPYSNQPQHF.

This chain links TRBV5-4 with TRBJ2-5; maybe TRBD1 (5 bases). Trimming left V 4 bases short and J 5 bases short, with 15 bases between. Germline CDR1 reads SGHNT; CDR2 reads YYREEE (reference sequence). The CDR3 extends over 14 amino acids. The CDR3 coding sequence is TGTGCCAGCAGCCCGAAGGGGTCAATCGAGACCCAGTACTTC. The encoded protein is CASSPKGSIETQYF.

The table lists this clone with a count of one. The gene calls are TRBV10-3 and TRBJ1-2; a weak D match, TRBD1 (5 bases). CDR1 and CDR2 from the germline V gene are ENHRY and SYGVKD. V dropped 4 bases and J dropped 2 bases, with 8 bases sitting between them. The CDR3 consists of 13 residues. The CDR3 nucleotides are TGTGCCATCAGTGTACAGGAGAACTATGGCTACACCTTC. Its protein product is CAISVQENYGYTF.

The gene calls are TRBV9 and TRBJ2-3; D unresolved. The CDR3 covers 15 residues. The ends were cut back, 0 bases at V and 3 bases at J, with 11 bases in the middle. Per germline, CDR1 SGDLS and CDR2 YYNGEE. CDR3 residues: CASSVDGTRTDTQYF. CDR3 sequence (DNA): TGTGCCAGCAGCGTAGACGGTACGCGTACAGATACGCAGTATTTT.

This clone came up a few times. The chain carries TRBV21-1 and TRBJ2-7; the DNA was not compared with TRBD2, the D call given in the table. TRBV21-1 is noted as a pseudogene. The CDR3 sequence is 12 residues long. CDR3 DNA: TGTGCAGATAGACTACATGCCTACGAGCAGTACTTC. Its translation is CADRLHAYEQYF.

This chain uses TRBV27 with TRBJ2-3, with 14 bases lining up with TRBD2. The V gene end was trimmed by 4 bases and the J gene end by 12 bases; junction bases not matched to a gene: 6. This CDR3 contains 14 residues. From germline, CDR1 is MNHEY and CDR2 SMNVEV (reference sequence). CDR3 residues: CASSSGLAGVSQYF. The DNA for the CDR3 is TGTGCCAGCAGTTCGGGACTAGCGGGAGTTAGTCAGTATTTT.

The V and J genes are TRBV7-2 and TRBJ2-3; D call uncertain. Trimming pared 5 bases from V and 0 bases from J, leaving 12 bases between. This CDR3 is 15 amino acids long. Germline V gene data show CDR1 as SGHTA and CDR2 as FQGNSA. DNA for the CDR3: TGTGCCAGCAGCCCCTCCTACGCTAGCACAGATACGCAGTATTTT. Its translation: CASSPSYASTDTQYF.

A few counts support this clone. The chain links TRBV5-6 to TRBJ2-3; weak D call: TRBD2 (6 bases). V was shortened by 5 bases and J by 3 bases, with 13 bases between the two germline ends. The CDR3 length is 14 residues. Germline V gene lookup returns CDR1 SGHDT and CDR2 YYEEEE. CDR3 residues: CASSKWAGTDTQYF. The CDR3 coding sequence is TGTGCCAGCAGTAAGTGGGCGGGGACAGATACGCAGTATTTT.

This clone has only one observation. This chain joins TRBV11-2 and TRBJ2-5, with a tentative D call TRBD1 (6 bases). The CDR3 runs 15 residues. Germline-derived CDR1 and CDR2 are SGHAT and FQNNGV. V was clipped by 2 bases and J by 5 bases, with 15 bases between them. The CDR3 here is CASSLWAGGEETQYF. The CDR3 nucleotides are TGTGCCAGCAGCTTATGGGCTGGGGGCGAGGAGACCCAGTACTTC. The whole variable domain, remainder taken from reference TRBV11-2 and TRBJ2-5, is EAGVAQSPRYKIIEKRQSVAFWCNPISGHATLYWYQQILGQGPKLLIQFQNNGVVDDSQLPKDRFSAERLKGVDSTLKIQPAKLEDSAVYLCASSLWAGGEETQYFGPGTRLLVL.

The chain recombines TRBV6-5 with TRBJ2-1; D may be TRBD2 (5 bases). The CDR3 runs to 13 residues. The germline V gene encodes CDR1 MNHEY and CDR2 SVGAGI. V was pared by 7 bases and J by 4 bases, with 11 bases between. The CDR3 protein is CASMGGRYNEQFF. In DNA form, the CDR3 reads TGTGCCAGCATGGGCGGGCGGTACAATGAGCAGTTCTTC.

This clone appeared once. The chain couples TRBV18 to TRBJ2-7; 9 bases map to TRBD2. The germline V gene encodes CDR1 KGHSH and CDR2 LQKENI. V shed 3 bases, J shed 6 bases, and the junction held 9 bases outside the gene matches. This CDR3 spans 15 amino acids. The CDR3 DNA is TGTGCCAGCTCACCTAGGCGGGAGGGCCCGGCCGAGCAGTACTTC. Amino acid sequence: CASSPRREGPAEQYF.

Here the CDR3 DNA reads TGTGCCAGCAGCTTGGATGGGCCCGGGGGACATAATTCACCCCTCCACTTT. It yields the protein CASSLDGPGGHNSPLHF. The V gene is TRBV5-4, the J gene TRBJ1-6, with D possibly matching TRBD1 (5 bases). Between the trimmed V and J ends, which lost 0 bases and 5 bases, there was a span of 15 bases. The CDR3 is 17 residues long. Germline-derived CDR1 and CDR2 are SGHNT and YYREEE (reference sequence).

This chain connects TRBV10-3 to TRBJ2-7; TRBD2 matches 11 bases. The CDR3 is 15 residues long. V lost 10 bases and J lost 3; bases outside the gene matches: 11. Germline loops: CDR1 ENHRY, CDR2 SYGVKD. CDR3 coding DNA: TGTGCCACCTTAGCGGGAGGGCCTTTCGTCTACGAGCAGTACTTC. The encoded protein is CATLAGGPFVYEQYF.

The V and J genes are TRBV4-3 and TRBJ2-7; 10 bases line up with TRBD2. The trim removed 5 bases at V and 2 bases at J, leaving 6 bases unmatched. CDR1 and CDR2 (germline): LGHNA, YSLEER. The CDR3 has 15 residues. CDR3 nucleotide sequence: TGCGCCAGCAGCGCCTCTCTAGCGGGAGCCTACGAGCAGTACTTC. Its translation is CASSASLAGAYEQYF.